The 7 T cell receptor beta chains in this list originate from one sample, sequenced in a study. TCRdb re-analysed the RT-PCR reads in MiXCR, keeping a single row per CDR3 protein. Of 650,000 to 800,000 distinct CDR3 sequences listed, 13% to 15% are singletons. The sample comprised memory CD4+ T cells from blood. These receptors all come from a female donor in good health, serving as a healthy control.

The chain employs TRBV4-2 and TRBJ1-1, with D unresolved. V lost 1 base and J 4 bases, leaving 10 bases between the germline ends. CDR1 and CDR2 from the germline V gene are LGHNA and YNFKEQ. The length of the CDR3 is 14 residues. CDR3 sequence: CASSQGASSTEAFF. In DNA, the CDR3 is TGTGCCAGCAGCCAAGGGGCCTCGAGCACTGAAGCTTTCTTT.

This clonotype was counted only a few times. This chain joins TRBV6-5 and TRBJ1-5; D gene uncertain. CDR1 and CDR2 from the germline V gene are MNHEY and SVGAGI. The CDR3 extends over 13 amino acids. V was cut by 6 bases and J by 3 bases, with 9 bases left in between. The CDR3 here is CASRPKTNQPQHF. CDR3 sequence (DNA): TGTGCCAGCAGGCCAAAGACCAATCAGCCCCAGCATTTT.

This clonotype was picked up many times. The chain uses TRBV5-1 and TRBJ2-7; 7 nucleotides line up with TRBD1. The germline V gene encodes CDR1 SGHRS and CDR2 YFSETQ. The CDR3 loop spans 14 amino acids. The J segment lost 3 bases and the V segment lost 4 bases, leaving 7 bases of the junction unmatched. CDR3: CASSLGTVDYEQYF. The CDR3 DNA reads TGCGCCAGCAGCCTAGGGACAGTCGACTACGAGCAGTACTTC.

This clonotype came up many times. The chain has TRBV6-1 and TRBJ1-1; 12 bases align to TRBD1. This CDR3 region has 14 residues. V lost 7 bases and J lost 6; bases outside the gene matches: 6. From germline, CDR1 is MNHNS and CDR2 SASEGT. CDR3: CASKGQGAFAEAFF. Written as DNA, the CDR3 is TGTGCCAGCAAGGGACAGGGGGCTTTCGCTGAAGCTTTCTTT.

The chain joins TRBV18 to TRBJ2-1; 9 bases match TRBD2. The length of the CDR3 is 14 residues. The junction had 12 bases not matched to a gene; V was cut back by 3 bases and J by 15 bases. Germline CDR1 reads KGHSH; CDR2 reads LQKENI. CDR3 coding DNA: TGTGCCAGCTCACCTACAACTATAGCGGGAGCGAGGTTCTTC. This gives the protein CASSPTTIAGARFF.

This clonotype was observed at least ten times. The chain links TRBV6-5 to TRBJ1-5, with D possibly TRBD1 on 5 matching bases. CDR1 and CDR2 from the germline V gene are MNHEY and SVGAGI. CDR3 length equals 15 residues. The V gene lost 9 bases and the J gene lost 7 bases, with 22 bases spanning the gap. This chain's CDR3 is CASRDGGSRLQPQHF. The CDR3, as DNA: TGTGCCAGTAGAGATGGGGGGTCTCGCTTACAGCCCCAGCATTTT.

This clonotype was seen more than once but under ten times. V gene TRBV15 combines with J gene TRBJ1-5; no clear D. The CDR3 is 15 amino acids. Germline CDR1 is LNHNV and CDR2 is YYDKDF (reference sequence). V was cut by 1 base and J by 3 bases, with 10 bases left in between. The CDR3 loop reads CATSRVVGNNQPQHF. DNA of the CDR3: TGTGCCACCAGCAGAGTCGTGGGGAACAATCAGCCCCAGCATTTT.